Detailed here is one T cell receptor beta chain. The target antigen is unknown. The sample comes from a study of graft-versus-host responses after intestinal transplantation. Unmatched junction bases numbered 9, after V lost 6 bases and J lost 4 bases. CDR3 length equals 15 residues. Germline CDR1 SNHLY, CDR2 FYNNEI. Sequencing used immunoSEQ multiplex PCR; TCRdb keeps in-frame clones, though not all of them. The table shows roughly 100,000 clones, with just under 95% occurring only once. The chain joins TRBV2 to TRBJ1-1; 9 bases are a match to TRBD1. The material sequenced was unstimulated CD8+ T cells sorted from spleen or lymph node cells, taken before transplant. The receptor comes from a human donor who was the organ donor for an intestinal transplant. CDR3 coding DNA: TGTGCCAGCAGGGGGGACAGGGTTGGTTCCACTGAAGCTTTCTTT. Protein sequence: CASRGDRVGSTEAFF.